This T cell receptor beta chain was obtained from a study of chemoradiotherapy in HPV16-positive cancers. Libraries were prepared by immunoSEQ multiplex PCR; TCRdb keeps only in-frame clonotypes and omits some of them. The sample lists 30,000 to 40,000 clones, roughly 90% occurring once. The sequence was obtained from a human donor with HPV-associated anogenital cancer. The source was blood, collected from a patient who underwent chemoradiotherapy.

CDR3 bases: TGTGCCAGCAGCAATAGAGGTGGGACGGCGAACACCGGGGAGCTGTTTTTT. Translated: CASSNRGGTANTGELFF. The V call is TRBV7-8, the J call TRBJ2-2; D may match TRBD1 or TRBD2 (5 bases each). Germline CDR1 SGHVS, CDR2 FQNEAQ. The length of the CDR3 is 17 residues. Trimming stripped 5 bases from V and 0 bases from J, with 16 bases between.